This TCR beta chain emerged from a study of T cell responses to AZD1222 COVID-19 vaccine. Here immunoSEQ multiplex PCR was the method, and the copy in TCRdb shows in-frame clones only, minus some. The sample lists some 120,000 clones; about 88% were seen once. V shed 6 bases and J shed 11 bases, with 14 bases lying between them. CDR1 is MNHEY and CDR2 is SVGEGT in the germline V gene. The CDR3 covers 13 residues. The starting material was peripheral blood, obtained on day 0 of AZD1222 vaccination. The sequence came from an adult in good health. The gene calls are TRBV6-2 or TRBV6-3 and TRBJ1-6; no clear D gene. The CDR3 sequence: CASSLGPNPPLHF. The CDR3 nucleotides read TGTGCCAGCAGCTTAGGTCCCAATCCACCCCTCCACTTT.